This TCR beta chain was recovered during a study of T cell responses to AZD1222 COVID-19 vaccine (dated by TCRdb to about 2021). Study-wide context: Because spike-specific TCR depth and breadth did not differ between the two schedules, AZD1222 recipients who got a second dose at roughly 4 weeks were pooled with those who got a second dose at roughly 12 weeks. A total of 233 trial participants underwent TCR sequencing, of whom approximately 200 had received two doses of AZD1222 and around 26 had received two doses of the MenACWY control vaccine. Trial participants were enrolled into age subgroups of 18-55, 56-69 and 70-plus years, which contained 148, 28 and 57 TCR-sequenced participants, respectively. Here is what the overall study found, with its caveats: Because no samples from the day 14 peak response were available, repertoires could be characterized only after the peak T cell response. Conclusions about previously exposed vaccinees are limited because only a handful of AZD1222 recipients were SARS-CoV-2 seropositive at baseline. CD4 TCRs associated with the vaccine covered the entire spike protein, and the dominant responses were in regions 160-218 and 743-854. Most participants were white British and females outnumbered males, and the authors suggested that clonal diversity may have been underestimated. In the small 56-69-year group, the increase in depth fell short of significance, most likely because of low power. A significant rise in spike-specific TCR breadth and depth was observed after two AZD1222 doses relative to day 0 and relative to MenACWY recipients. Reportedly, close to half of the unique spike-specific TCRs recognized epitopes lying outside the regions that are mutated in the B.1.351 and B.1.1.7 variants.

The V end loses 4 bases and the J end loses 5 bases, and a stretch of 9 bases separates them. Spanning cysteine to phenylalanine, the CDR3 consists of 14 amino acids. The retained sequence is limited to the CDR3, 42 bases, with the frame set at the first base. CDR1 and CDR2, per the germline V gene (reference sequence), are LGHDT and YNNKEL. The CDR3 regions of human TCRbeta chains were analyzed by immunosequencing. As for the original processing: Repertoire TCRs were matched against a reference library of SARS-CoV-2-specific TCRs generated with the MIRA antigen-specificity platform. Breadth meant the fraction of unique TCRs that were SARS-CoV-2-associated, whereas depth meant the fraction of total T cells that were SARS-CoV-2-associated. Each spike-specific TCR was assigned to its reactive spike region and to a CD4 or CD8 class using the MIRA data. Log10-transformed breadth and depth values were compared by one-way ANOVA with Sidak's multiple comparisons tests. In its TCRdb copy, this immuneACCESS table keeps in-frame sequences only and misses some clones. Where compared with another copy, unresolved V genes explain less than half of these, and the others have no known cause. The V and J calls and the clone size are those of that table, but D and trimming were determined from the DNA. The sample contains more than 150,000 clones, 90% of them found a single time. About 1.6% of the sample is held by the ten biggest clonotypes.

This clone was detected a few times. The target of this receptor is not known. No base-level quality is on record; no much larger clone is a single base apart. The sample's time point label, in plain terms: baseline before first vaccination. Samples from vaccinated people were obtained from the UK trials COV001 and COV002, which included a single-blind randomized controlled phase 2/3 trial of AZD1222 (ChAdOx1 nCoV-19) in healthy adults. For TCRbeta chain sequencing, PBMC samples from trial participants were taken at day 0 and at day 28 after the second dose. The chain was built from TRBV3-1 (or the pseudogene TRBV3-2) and TRBJ1-6, with TRBD1 perhaps the D gene, on 6 matching bases. This receptor was obtained from an adult in good health. This specimen was peripheral blood, taken on day 0 of AZD1222 vaccination. CDR3 loop: CASSLPGDNSPLHF. At the DNA level, the sequence is TGTGCCAGCAGCCTCCCAGGGGATAATTCACCCCTCCACTTT.